A single sample gave rise to the 32 T cell receptor beta chains below, sequenced in a study of shared T cell receptors in the human thymus. Profiling relied on immunoSEQ multiplex PCR, and the TCRdb table lists in-frame clones only, not all of them. The top ten clones hold 0.0095% to 0.013% of a sample with some 760,000 clones, 70% to 90% of them seen once. The same specimen was also included in a second study, on human thymus T cells.

The sample was thymocytes. The receptors originated from a girl less than two years old with a congenital heart defect.

J is TRBJ1-1 and V is TRBV14, with a possible D match to TRBD1 (6 bases). This CDR3 is 20 amino acids long. V lost 3 bases and J 0 bases, leaving 26 bases between the germline ends. Germline V gene sequence: CDR1 SGHDN, CDR2 FVKESK. CDR3 region: CASSHREQQGNGRMNTEAFF. CDR3 in DNA: TGTGCCAGCAGCCATCGGGAACAACAGGGAAATGGTAGAATGAACACTGAAGCTTTCTTT.

This clone was observed a handful of times. The genes are TRBV5-1 and TRBJ1-1; 10 bases fit TRBD1. The CDR3 spans 15 residues. Germline V CDR1 and CDR2: SGHRS, YFSETQ. V lost 5 bases, J lost 6 bases, and 10 bases stayed unmatched. The CDR3 is CASRPPGQGTSEAFF. CDR3 nucleotides: TGCGCCAGCAGGCCCCCGGGACAGGGGACATCTGAAGCTTTCTTT.

Note on this clone: At one boundary the junction diverges from the germline segment, which might be a read error. The chain joins TRBV7-7 to TRBJ2-3, with D possibly TRBD2 on 5 matching bases. The CDR3 consists of 15 residues. The germline gives CDR1 SSHAT, CDR2 FNYEAQ (reference sequence). The CDR3 loop is CASSLASDGADTQYF. In nucleotides, the CDR3 is TGTGCTAGCAGCTTAGCGTCCGACGGGGCAGATACGCAGTATTTT.

This clone is a singleton in its sample. The chain carries TRBV7-2 and TRBJ2-1; D perhaps matches TRBD1 (6 bases). The germline CDR1 and CDR2 sequences are SGHTA and FQGNSA. Deletions cut 2 bases from V and 15 bases from J, with 11 bases between. This CDR3 region has 11 residues. CDR3 bases: TGTGCCAGCAGCTTAAGACAGGAGTCGTTCTTC. It codes for CASSLRQESFF.

The chain recombines TRBV5-1 with TRBJ1-1, with unresolved D. Germline V gene lookup returns CDR1 SGHRS and CDR2 YFSETQ. The CDR3 sequence is 19 residues long. V dropped 0 bases and J dropped 11 bases, with 32 bases sitting between them. CDR3 sequence reads: CASSLAGICLSLEEMKAFF. As DNA, the CDR3 is TGCGCCAGCAGCTTGGCCGGGATTTGTCTTAGCCTAGAAGAAATGAAGGCTTTCTTT.

This chain links TRBV27 with TRBJ2-5, with D maybe TRBD1 (6 bases). Trimming removed 6 bases at V and 0 bases at J, with 14 bases between. Germline assignment: CDR1 MNHEY and CDR2 SMNVEV (reference sequence). This CDR3 has 15 amino acids. In DNA, the CDR3 is TGTGCCAGCAGCCCCCGCCCAGGGGACCAAGAGACCCAGTACTTC. This encodes CASSPRPGDQETQYF.

This clone came up a few times. The V and J genes are TRBV27 and TRBJ1-2, with 12 bases fitting TRBD1. The V gene's germline CDR1 is MNHEY and CDR2 SMNVEV (reference sequence). Trimming took 5 bases from V and 7 from J; bases not matched to a gene: 11. The CDR3 runs to 16 residues. DNA for the CDR3: TGTGCCAGCAGTAAGGCATCGGGACAGGGGGCAGGTGGCTACACCTTC. Amino acid sequence: CASSKASGQGAGGYTF.

The chain carries TRBV2 and TRBJ1-2; perhaps TRBD1 as D (5 bases). The V end was cut by 4 bases, the J end by 5 bases, with 14 bases between. The CDR3 covers 14 residues. Germline CDR1 and CDR2: SNHLY and FYNNEI. The CDR3 DNA sequence: TGTGCCAGCAGTGGGGGCGGAAAACCATATGGCTACACCTTC. The encoded protein is CASSGGGKPYGYTF.

V is TRBV19 and J is TRBJ1-6; D not certain. V gave up 5 bases and J gave up 0 bases, with 17 bases separating them. The CDR3 runs 18 residues. Germline CDR1 and CDR2: LNHDA and SQIVND (reference sequence). The CDR3 DNA reads TGTGCCAGTAGTCCCCAACGAGGACTGCTCTCCTATAATTCACCCCTCCACTTT. Protein sequence: CASSPQRGLLSYNSPLHF.

This chain uses TRBV19 with TRBJ1-5; the D gene is possibly TRBD1 (6 bases). Between the trimmed V and J ends, which lost 3 bases and 6 bases, there was a span of 18 bases. The CDR3 loop spans 16 amino acids. CDR1 and CDR2 (germline): LNHDA, SQIVND (reference sequence). This CDR3 is CASSMGLGRGFQPQHF. CDR3 DNA: TGTGCCAGTAGTATGGGTCTGGGGAGGGGGTTTCAGCCCCAGCATTTT.

This clone was seen a single time. J is TRBJ2-3 and V is TRBV7-2, with a weak D call TRBD2 (6 bases). Trimming stripped 5 bases from V and 8 bases from J, with 14 bases between. This CDR3 is built from 13 residues. Germline V gene sequence: CDR1 SGHTA, CDR2 FQGNSA. The CDR3 nucleotides are TGTGCCAGCAGCGACCAAAGGGGAGGTACGCAGTATTTT. Protein sequence: CASSDQRGGTQYF.

This chain joins TRBV4-1 and TRBJ1-2, with D perhaps matching TRBD1 (6 bases). The CDR3 runs 16 residues. The V and J ends lost 2 bases and 7 bases respectively, with 20 bases between them. Per germline, CDR1 MGHRA and CDR2 YSYEKL. In nucleotides, the CDR3 is TGCGCCAGCAGCCAATTGGGCACAGGGCGTGTTTTTGGCTACACCTTC. Translated: CASSQLGTGRVFGYTF.

The gene calls are TRBV7-9 and TRBJ1-3, with D perhaps matching TRBD1 (5 bases). Trimming stripped 2 bases from V and 4 bases from J, with 21 bases between. From germline, CDR1 is SEHNR and CDR2 FQNEAQ (reference sequence). CDR3 length: 18 residues. CDR3 in DNA: TGTGCCAGCAGCTTAACTGACGCCGGACACCTAGGGGGAAACACCATATATTTT. This encodes CASSLTDAGHLGGNTIYF.

The V call is TRBV28, the J call TRBJ1-1; unclear D gene. The V and J ends lost 6 bases and 7 bases respectively, with 9 bases between them. CDR3 length: 11 residues. The V gene's germline CDR1 is MDHEN and CDR2 SYDVKM. In nucleotides, the CDR3 is TGTGCCAGCAGCACTCGGGTTGAAGCTTTCTTT. Translating it yields CASSTRVEAFF.

The chain links TRBV18 to TRBJ2-3, with D unresolved. Germline loops: CDR1 KGHSH, CDR2 LQKENI. The CDR3 is 17 residues long. The V end was cut by 3 bases, the J end by 1 base, with 17 bases between. CDR3 loop: CASSPVELVNGTDTQYF. The CDR3 DNA reads as TGTGCCAGCTCACCGGTGGAGCTAGTTAATGGCACAGATACGCAGTATTTT. The full variable domain, in which reference TRBV18 and TRBJ2-3 provide the parts outside the CDR3, is NAGVMQNPRHLVRRRGQEARLRCSPMKGHSHVYWYRQLPEEGLKFMVYLQKENIIDESGMPKERFSAEFPKEGPSILRIQQVVRGDSAAYFCASSPVELVNGTDTQYFGPGTRLTVL.

J is TRBJ1-4 and V is TRBV15, with D maybe TRBD1 (6 bases). The CDR3 totals 16 residues. The V end was cut by 1 base, the J end by 3 bases, with 12 bases between. CDR1 is LNHNV, CDR2 YYDKDF, per germline (reference sequence). CDR3 residues: CATSRGATGSNEKLFF. CDR3 nucleotide sequence: TGTGCCACCAGCAGAGGGGCGACAGGATCTAATGAAAAACTGTTTTTT.

The CDR3 sequence is CASSLQTGPYEQYF. CDR3 DNA: TGTGCCAGCAGCCTTCAGACAGGGCCCTACGAGCAGTACTTC. This rearrangement joins TRBV7-3 to TRBJ2-7, with TRBD1 matching over 7 bases. The CDR3 has 14 residues. The germline V gene has CDR1 SGHTA and CDR2 FQGTGA. Trimming cost V 5 bases and J 2 bases; bases outside gene matches: 6.

The rearrangement links TRBV5-4 to TRBJ1-1, with 12 bases identical to TRBD1. Germline-derived CDR1 and CDR2 are SGHNT and YYREEE (reference sequence). The CDR3 runs 19 residues. J gave up 5 bases and V 4 bases, and 18 bases lay outside the gene matches. CDR3 nucleotides: TGTGCCAGCAGCACGCGATGGGGACAGGGGGCGTCATGGCGAACTGAAGCTTTCTTT. Translation: CASSTRWGQGASWRTEAFF.

This sequence joins TRBV20-1 and TRBJ1-2; maybe TRBD1 (5 bases). Trimming stripped 3 bases from V and 8 bases from J, with 10 bases between. The CDR3 runs 11 residues. Germline V gene sequence: CDR1 DFQATT, CDR2 SNEGSKA (reference sequence). Here the CDR3 reads CSARTDGGYTF. DNA for the CDR3: TGCAGTGCTAGGACAGATGGCGGCTACACCTTC.

The chain employs TRBV2 and TRBJ1-1; D is perhaps TRBD1 (6 bases). This CDR3 region has 17 residues. The germline V gene encodes CDR1 SNHLY and CDR2 FYNNEI. V was pared by 6 bases and J by 0 bases, with 20 bases between. The CDR3 protein is CASRGGTYFFMNTEAFF. CDR3 sequence (DNA): TGTGCCAGCAGGGGGGGGACATACTTCTTCATGAACACTGAAGCTTTCTTT.

Only a few counts were recorded for this clone. V gene TRBV5-1 combines with J gene TRBJ2-4; a possible D gene is TRBD1 (6 bases). Looked up from germline, CDR1 is SGHRS and CDR2 is YFSETQ. Trimming pared 0 bases from V and 5 bases from J, leaving 30 bases between. This CDR3 is built from 21 residues. CDR3 coding DNA: TGCGCCAGCAGCTTGGCCCCGGAGACAGGTGGTGGAGAAAGAATTCAAAACATTCAGTACTTC. Protein sequence: CASSLAPETGGGERIQNIQYF.

The chain couples TRBV9 to TRBJ2-1; 7 bases are shared with TRBD1. J lost 7 bases, V lost 0 bases, and 7 bases had no gene match. Germline V gene lookup returns CDR1 SGDLS and CDR2 YYNGEE. The CDR3 consists of 15 residues. The CDR3 reads CASSVGNRGANEQFF. The DNA of the CDR3 is TGTGCCAGCAGCGTAGGCAACAGGGGAGCGAATGAGCAGTTCTTC.

The chain is built from TRBV7-7 and TRBJ2-5; TRBD2 agrees at 11 bases. Germline V gene lookup returns CDR1 SSHAT and CDR2 FNYEAQ (reference sequence). The CDR3 has 15 residues. After removal of 5 bases from V and 1 base from J, the junction contained 3 bases not matched to a gene. The CDR3 loop reads CASSRTSGGQETQYF. The CDR3, as DNA: TGTGCCAGCAGCCGTACTAGCGGGGGCCAAGAGACCCAGTACTTC. Complete variable domain (other parts from reference TRBV7-7 and TRBJ2-5): GAGVSQSPRYKVTKRGQDVTLRCDPISSHATLYWYQQALGQGPEFLTYFNYEAQPDKSGLPSDRFSAERPEGSISTLTIQRTEQRDSAMYRCASSRTSGGQETQYFGPGTRLLVL.

The chain recombines TRBV5-6 with TRBJ1-4, with 10 bases fitting TRBD1. V gave up 1 base and J gave up 5 bases; unmatched junction bases: 2. The CDR3 is made up of 15 amino acids. The V gene's germline CDR1 is SGHDT and CDR2 YYEEEE. This chain's CDR3 is CASSLWDRGNEKLFF. The CDR3 nucleotides are TGTGCCAGCAGCTTGTGGGACAGGGGAAATGAAAAACTGTTTTTT.

The sample holds one count of this clone. V and J are TRBV30 and TRBJ2-6; TRBD2 matches at 7 bases. From germline, CDR1 is GTSNPN and CDR2 SVGIG (reference sequence). This CDR3 has 17 amino acids. With V trimmed by 0 bases and J by 1 base, 6 bases remained unmatched. The DNA of the CDR3 is TGTGCCTGGAGTGTAGGACACGGGAGGTCTGGGGCCAACGTCCTGACTTTC. Its protein is CAWSVGHGRSGANVLTF.

This clone was detected only once. CDR3: CASTDILSTDTQYF. The CDR3 DNA is TGTGCCAGCACTGACATTCTTAGCACAGATACGCAGTATTTT. The rearrangement joins TRBV5-6 to TRBJ2-3; unclear D gene. Germline V gives CDR1 SGHDT, CDR2 YYEEEE. Trimming cost V 6 bases and J 0 bases, with 11 bases left between them. There are 14 residues in the CDR3.

The rearrangement uses TRBV7-5 and TRBJ1-5. TRBV7-5 constitutes a pseudogene. CDR3 length: 14 residues. CDR3 nucleotide sequence: TGTGCCAGAAGCTTGAGGCAGCCCCGCGGCCCCCAGCATTTT. It specifies CARSLRQPRGPQHF.

Comment on this clone: At one boundary the junction diverges from the germline segment, which might be a read error. The sample has other DNA sequences that encode this CDR3 too. The V and J genes are TRBV5-6 and TRBJ1-6; 8 bases match TRBD1. Germline lookup yields CDR1 SGHDT and CDR2 YYEEEE. This CDR3 is built from 15 residues. The CDR3, as DNA: TGTGCCAGCAGCCTGGACAGGGCCCCTAATTCCCCCCTCCACTTT. Its protein is CASSLDRAPNSPLHF. The whole variable domain, remainder taken from reference TRBV5-6 and TRBJ1-6, is DAGVTQSPTHLIKTRGQQVTLRCSPKSGHDTVSWYQQALGQGPQFIFQYYEEEERQRGNFPDRFSGHQFPNYSSELNVNALLLGDSALYLCASSLDRAPNSPLHFGNGTRLTVT.

The chain joins TRBV9 to TRBJ2-7; 9 bases are a match to TRBD2. CDR1 and CDR2 from the germline V gene are SGDLS and YYNGEE. With V trimmed by 4 bases and J by 3 bases, 5 bases remained unmatched. This CDR3 is 14 amino acids long. CDR3 residues: CASSRAGGFYEQYF. For the CDR3, the DNA is TGTGCCAGCAGCAGAGCGGGGGGCTTCTACGAGCAGTACTTC.

The J gene is TRBJ1-1, the V gene TRBV7-6; TRBD1 matches 9 bases. Trimming cost V 5 bases and J 6 bases; bases outside gene matches: 10. The CDR3 runs 15 residues. Germline assignment: CDR1 SGHVS and CDR2 FNYEAQ. The CDR3: CASSEWDRVVAEAFF. The CDR3 bases are TGTGCCAGCAGCGAGTGGGACAGGGTCGTAGCTGAAGCTTTCTTT. Together with reference TRBV7-6 and TRBJ1-1, the CDR3 gives the full variable domain: GAGVSQSPRYKVTKRGQDVALRCDPISGHVSLYWYRQALGQGPEFLTYFNYEAQQDKSGLPNDRFSAERPEGSISTLTIQRTEQRDSAMYRCASSEWDRVVAEAFFGQGTRLTVV.

This clone was detected only a few times. V and J are TRBV6-5 and TRBJ2-7; 7 nucleotides agree with TRBD1. The CDR3 is made up of 15 amino acids. Trimming removed 0 bases from V and 2 bases from J; junction bases left unmatched: 4. Germline V gene lookup returns CDR1 MNHEY and CDR2 SVGAGI. The CDR3 reads CASSYSTGKTYEQYF. As DNA, the CDR3 is TGTGCCAGCAGTTACTCGACAGGGAAAACCTACGAGCAGTACTTC.

The genes are TRBV30 and TRBJ1-1; D gene unclear. CDR1 and CDR2 from the germline V gene are GTSNPN and SVGIG (reference sequence). Trimming stripped 2 bases from V and 4 bases from J, with 11 bases between. This CDR3 is 13 amino acids long. The CDR3 protein is CAWSSPGGTEAFF. The DNA for the CDR3 is TGTGCCTGGAGTTCTCCCGGAGGCACTGAAGCTTTCTTT.